Listed below are T cell receptor beta chains from one sample, sequenced in a study of blood T cell repertoires in COVID-19. Clones were sequenced by immunoSEQ multiplex PCR, and TCRdb holds only the in-frame ones, with some missing. The data show around 72,000 clones, approximately 87% seen once. Sequenced: peripheral blood. These receptors were collected from a woman of 80 years or more with acute or convalescent COVID-19. Each CDR3 is given with its conserved first and last residue. Fields, in order: J gene, V gene, clone size, D gene, CDR3 protein, CDR3 DNA. D genes are given only for firm matches. Clone size appears in some rows only: once, few, many, or a class for an expanded clone.

>TRBJ1-2|TRBV18|-|-
CASSGRGLEGYTF
TGTGCCAGCTCAGGAAGAGGGCTCGAGGGCTACACCTTC
>TRBJ1-4|TRBV30|-|-
CAWSVVNEKLFF
TGTGCCTGGAGTGTTGTAAATGAAAAACTGTTTTTT
>TRBJ2-2|TRBV10-1|-|TRBD2
CASSPSGGNTGELFF
TGCGCCAGCAGTCCCAGCGGGGGGAACACCGGGGAGCTGTTTTTT
>TRBJ1-1|TRBV11-3|-|-
CASSLTTGSEETLHLEAFF
TGTGCCAGCAGCTTGACGACGGGGAGTGAAGAAACTCTTCACCTTGAAGCTTTCTTT
>TRBJ2-7|TRBV5-1|few|TRBD1
CASSLRGLSYEQYF
TGCGCCAGCAGCCTCAGGGGGCTCTCCTACGAGCAGTACTTC
>TRBJ2-3|TRBV7-3|-|TRBD2
CASSVYRTSGDTQYF
TGTGCCAGCAGCGTATACCGGACTAGCGGGGACACGCAGTATTTT
>TRBJ1-1|TRBV12-5|few|TRBD1
CASGKNDRVGAEAFF
TGTGCTAGTGGTAAAAACGACAGGGTAGGAGCTGAAGCTTTCTTT
>TRBJ2-5|TRBV29-1|-|-
CSGKRRVQETQYF
TGCAGCGGGAAGAGGCGGGTTCAAGAGACCCAGTACTTC
>TRBJ1-5|TRBV2|-|-
CASSGTQNSNQPQHF
TGTGCCAGCAGTGGGACACAGAATAGCAATCAGCCCCAGCATTTT
>TRBJ2-1|TRBV29-1|-|TRBD1
CSVQRTGGLYNEQFF
TGCAGCGTACAAAGGACAGGGGGCTTGTACAATGAGCAGTTCTTC
>TRBJ1-1|TRBV19|few|-
CASRQGGKTEAFF
TGTGCCAGTAGACAGGGTGGGAAAACTGAAGCTTTCTTT
>TRBJ2-7|TRBV18|-|TRBD2
CASSPRGLAGDEQYF
TGTGCCAGCTCACCTCGCGGACTAGCGGGAGACGAGCAGTACTTC
>TRBJ2-2|TRBV7-2|-|TRBD1
CASRSGTGEIGELFF
TGTGCCAGCAGGTCCGGGACAGGGGAAATCGGGGAGCTGTTTTTT
>TRBJ2-4|TRBV14|-|-
CASSQGAGLAKNIQYF
TGTGCCAGCAGCCAAGGGGCAGGGCTAGCCAAAAACATTCAGTACTTC
>TRBJ1-3|TRBV28|-|-
CASSLTQAPGNTIYF
TGTGCCAGCAGTTTAACCCAGGCTCCTGGAAACACCATATATTTT
>TRBJ2-3|TRBV19|-|-
CASSMGSTDTQYF
TGTGCCAGTAGTATGGGCAGCACAGATACGCAGTATTTT
>TRBJ2-1|TRBV18|-|-
CASSPPDPRRGEQFF
TGTGCCAGCTCACCCCCTGATCCCAGGAGAGGGGAGCAGTTCTTC
>TRBJ1-2|TRBV27|-|TRBD1
CASSLGRQGANYGYTF
TGTGCCAGCAGTTTGGGCCGACAGGGGGCTAACTATGGCTACACCTTC
>TRBJ1-1|TRBV7-3|-|-
CASSLSTVTGVKAFF
TGTGCCAGCAGCTTATCGACAGTCACGGGAGTTAAGGCTTTCTTT
>TRBJ1-1|TRBV18|-|TRBD1
CASSPGQGLNTEAFF
TGTGCCAGCTCACCCGGACAGGGATTGAACACTGAAGCTTTCTTT
>TRBJ2-5|TRBV30|-|-
CAWSVGLLETQYF
TGTGCCTGGAGTGTGGGCCTTCTTGAGACCCAGTACTTC
>TRBJ1-3|TRBV20-1|-|-
CSADRGNTIYF
TGCAGTGCTGACAGGGGAAACACCATATATTTT
>TRBJ1-6|TRBV27|-|TRBD1
CASRAYRGRSPLHF
TGTGCCAGCAGGGCTTACAGGGGTAGATCACCCCTCCACTTT
>TRBJ2-5|TRBV11-2|-|TRBD1
CASRQGAVAGETQYF
TGTGCCAGCAGACAGGGGGCAGTTGCCGGGGAGACCCAGTACTTC
>TRBJ1-4|TRBV6-1|-|-
CASSEALVGSNEKLFF
TGTGCCAGCAGTGAAGCCTTGGTGGGCAGTAATGAAAAACTGTTTTTT
>TRBJ2-5|TRBV6-1|-|TRBD1
CASSVDRRTLYQETQYF
TGTGCCAGCAGTGTGGACAGGCGAACACTATATCAAGAGACCCAGTACTTC
>TRBJ2-7|TRBV29-1|-|TRBD1
CSVARDRMNEQYF
TGCAGCGTCGCCCGGGACAGGATGAACGAGCAGTACTTC
>TRBJ2-1|TRBV15|-|TRBD1
CATSRLTDPGTVYNEQFF
TGTGCCACCAGCAGACTCACCGATCCCGGGACAGTGTACAATGAGCAGTTCTTC
>TRBJ1-1|TRBV29-1|-|TRBD1
CSLSRDRAAEAFF
TGCAGCCTAAGCCGGGACAGGGCGGCTGAAGCTTTCTTT
>TRBJ1-4|TRBV19|-|TRBD1
CASRAGGATNEKLFF
TGTGCCAGTAGGGCAGGGGGAGCAACTAATGAAAAACTGTTTTTT
>TRBJ2-5|TRBV7-9|-|TRBD2
CASSLVGGTSGTETQYF
TGTGCCAGCAGCTTAGTAGGTGGGACTAGCGGGACGGAGACCCAGTACTTC
>TRBJ1-1|TRBV27|-|-
CASSFGRTMNTEAFF
TGTGCCAGCAGTTTCGGAAGGACAATGAACACTGAAGCTTTCTTT
>TRBJ1-2|TRBV14|-|-
CASSPGEFRGYTF
TGTGCCAGCAGCCCGGGGGAGTTCCGGGGCTACACCTTC
>TRBJ2-1|TRBV7-8|-|TRBD2
CASSLAWASGVLKQFF
TGTGCCAGCAGCTTAGCCTGGGCTAGCGGGGTGTTAAAGCAGTTCTTC
>TRBJ1-4|TRBV7-8|-|-
CASSLAGGAGYEKLFF
TGTGCCAGCAGCTTGGCGGGGGGGGCAGGGTATGAAAAACTGTTTTTT
>TRBJ2-2|TRBV19|once|-
CASSITRDARRGTGELFF
TGTGCCAGTAGTATAACCCGGGATGCGCGGCGGGGCACCGGGGAGCTGTTTTTT
>TRBJ1-1|TRBV6-5|-|TRBD1
CASTDGTGVNTEAFF
TGTGCCAGCACCGACGGGACAGGGGTGAACACTGAAGCTTTCTTT
>TRBJ2-5|TRBV5-5|-|TRBD1
CASSRTGEETQYF
TGTGCCAGCAGCCGCACAGGGGAAGAGACCCAGTACTTC
>TRBJ2-4|TRBV28|-|-
CASSTEGLRIQYF
TGTGCCAGCAGTACTGAGGGCCTTCGGATTCAGTACTTC
>TRBJ2-1|TRBV5-6|-|TRBD1
CASSLDFGTGYNEQFF
TGTGCCAGCAGCTTGGATTTTGGGACAGGTTACAATGAGCAGTTCTTC
>TRBJ2-7|TRBV15|-|TRBD1
CATSRGPRDRDYPYEQYF
TGTGCCACCAGCAGAGGACCACGGGACAGGGATTACCCCTACGAGCAGTACTTC
>TRBJ1-1|TRBV2|once|-
CASSEQGHLTEAFF
TGTGCCAGCAGTGAGCAGGGGCATCTCACTGAAGCTTTCTTT
>TRBJ1-5|TRBV3-1/TRBV3-2|-|-
CASSQDWHQPQHF
TGTGCCAGCAGCCAAGATTGGCATCAGCCCCAGCATTTT
>TRBJ1-3|TRBV6-2/TRBV6-3|few|-
CASSYSSSSGNTIYF
TGTGCCAGCAGTTACTCGTCCAGCTCTGGAAACACCATATATTTT
>TRBJ1-5|TRBV30|-|TRBD1
CAWSRTGGEYHQPQHF
TGTGCCTGGAGTAGAACAGGGGGGGAATACCATCAGCCCCAGCATTTT
>TRBJ1-1|TRBV2|-|-
CATARGNTEAFF
TGTGCCACCGCTCGGGGGAACACTGAAGCTTTCTTT
>TRBJ2-7|TRBV7-2|-|-
CASSPVQGSNEQYF
TGTGCCAGCAGCCCCGTACAGGGTAGTAACGAGCAGTACTTC
>TRBJ1-2|TRBV7-2|-|-
CASSFDRKDYGYTF
TGTGCCAGCAGCTTCGACAGGAAGGACTATGGCTACACCTTC
>TRBJ2-2|TRBV6-2/TRBV6-3|-|TRBD2
CASSPGTRLAGNTGELFF
TGTGCCAGCAGTCCGGGAACTCGACTAGCGGGGAACACCGGGGAGCTGTTTTTT
>TRBJ2-5|TRBV9|-|-
CASSVERGTSGRGTQYF
TGTGCCAGCAGCGTAGAAAGAGGGACTTCTGGTAGGGGGACCCAGTACTTC
>TRBJ1-2|TRBV19|-|TRBD1
CASSSQTGDYGYTF
TGTGCCAGTAGTTCGCAGACAGGGGACTATGGCTACACCTTC
>TRBJ2-5|TRBV27|-|-
CASSPFGLSQETQYF
TGTGCCAGCAGTCCCTTCGGACTAAGTCAAGAGACCCAGTACTTC
>TRBJ2-2|TRBV13|-|-
CASSFSLTGELFF
TGTGCCAGCAGCTTCTCGTTAACCGGGGAGCTGTTTTTT
>TRBJ1-2|TRBV1|-|-
CTSSQGMDRVNGYTF
TGCACCAGCAGCCAAGGGATGGACAGGGTTAACGGCTACACCTTC
>TRBJ2-4|TRBV12-5|-|-
CASGFARGFGIQYF
TGTGCTAGTGGTTTTGCAAGGGGTTTCGGCATTCAGTACTTC